Following are 6 T cell receptor beta chains from one sample sequenced in a study of cytomegalovirus exposure and HLA in healthy donors (TCRdb year 2017). Library preparation was by the immunoSEQ multiplex PCR assay. A mixture of 60 forward primers for TCR Vbeta segments and 13 reverse primers for TCR Jbeta segments was used in the multiplex PCR. What TCRdb holds here is the immuneACCESS table cut down to in-frame rearrangements. Part of the clones is not present; checked against another copy, under half of the missing clones reflect an unresolved V gene, and the others are unexplained. For this sample there are under 200,000 clones; around three quarters appear just once. The ten largest clones take up roughly 1.9% of the sample. The sample consisted of PBMCs. These receptors all stem from a woman in her twenties or thirties in good health and CMV-seronegative.

Written as DNA, the CDR3 is TGTGCCTGGACATCAAGGACTGGTGGCTACACCTTC. Its translation: CAWTSRTGGYTF. This chain joins TRBV30 and TRBJ1-2; no reliable D call. CDR3 length: 12 residues. CDR1 and CDR2 from the germline V gene are GTSNPN and SVGIG (reference sequence). The V gene lost 4 bases and the J gene lost 7 bases, with 13 bases spanning the gap.

V gene TRBV5-6 combines with J gene TRBJ2-7; 10 positions match TRBD1. Germline V CDR1 and CDR2: SGHDT, YYEEEE. The CDR3 is 16 residues long. Trimming at V came to 4 bases and at J to 4 bases, leaving 11 bases not matched to a gene. The chain's CDR3 is CASSRYSTGGPYEQYF. The DNA of the CDR3 is TGTGCCAGCAGCAGATACTCGACAGGGGGCCCATACGAGCAGTACTTC.

V is TRBV5-5 and J is TRBJ1-2; TRBD1 is a possible D gene (6 bases). The CDR3 totals 14 residues. In germline, CDR1 is SGHKS, CDR2 YYEKEE (reference sequence). The V gene lost 0 bases and the J gene lost 12 bases, with 18 bases spanning the gap. The CDR3 sequence is CASSLEQGVNLNTF. CDR3 nucleotide sequence: TGTGCCAGCAGCTTGGAACAGGGAGTGAATTTGAACACCTTC.

CDR3 in DNA: TGTGCCAGCAGTTACTCGATGAAGTGGACACGAGAATGCCGCACCTTAATAAATTCACCCCTCCACTTT. Its translation: CASSYSMKWTRECRTLINSPLHF. The rearrangement uses TRBV6-7 and TRBJ1-6, with D tentatively TRBD1 (5 bases). TRBV6-7 has ORF status, its function being uncertain. V was shortened by 0 bases and J by 7 bases, with 34 bases between the two germline ends. This CDR3 is built from 23 residues.

V and J are TRBV2 and TRBJ1-2; D uncertain. The V and J ends lost 4 bases and 8 bases respectively, with 20 bases between them. The CDR3 contains 15 residues. Germline V gene data show CDR1 as SNHLY and CDR2 as FYNNEI. CDR3 sequence (DNA): TGTGCCAGCAGTGCCATCAGCACGGGGAATTTGGGCTACACCTTC. Translation: CASSAISTGNLGYTF.

V is TRBV19 and J is TRBJ1-4, with no clear D. CDR3 length: 16 amino acids. V was shortened by 2 bases and J by 5 bases, with 15 bases between the two germline ends. Germline CDR1 LNHDA, CDR2 SQIVND (reference sequence). The CDR3 DNA reads TGTGCCAGTAGTATAAGGAGGAGTAAACAAAATGAAAAACTGTTTTTT. Encoded protein: CASSIRRSKQNEKLFF.